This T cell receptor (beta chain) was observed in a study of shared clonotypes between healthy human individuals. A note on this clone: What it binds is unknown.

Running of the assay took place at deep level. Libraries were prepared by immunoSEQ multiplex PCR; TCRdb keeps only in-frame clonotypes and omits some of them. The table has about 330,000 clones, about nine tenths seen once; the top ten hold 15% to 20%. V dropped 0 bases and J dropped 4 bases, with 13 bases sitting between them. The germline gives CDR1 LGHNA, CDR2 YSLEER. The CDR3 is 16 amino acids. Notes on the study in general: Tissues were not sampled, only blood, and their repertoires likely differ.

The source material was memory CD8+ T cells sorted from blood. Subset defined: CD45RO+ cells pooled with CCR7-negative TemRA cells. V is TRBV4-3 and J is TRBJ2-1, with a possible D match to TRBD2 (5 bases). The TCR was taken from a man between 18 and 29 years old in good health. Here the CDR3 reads CASSQDLGDGYNEQFF. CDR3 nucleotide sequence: TGCGCCAGCAGCCAAGATCTCGGGGATGGATACAATGAGCAGTTCTTC.